One sample yielded the 21 T cell receptor beta chains listed below, sequenced in a study of blood T cell repertoires in COVID-19. Sequencing was performed with immunoSEQ multiplex PCR; in TCRdb, only in-frame clones are kept and a portion is missing. Of around 24,000 clones listed, approximately 80% are singletons. Sequenced sample: peripheral blood. The origin of the receptors is a man older than 75 with active or convalescent COVID-19.

This rearrangement joins TRBV19 to TRBJ2-1; D not resolved. V was pared by 5 bases and J by 7 bases, with 6 bases between. CDR3 length: 11 amino acids. The germline V gene has CDR1 LNHDA and CDR2 SQIVND (reference sequence). The DNA for the CDR3 is TGTGCCAGTAGTCTTGTGAATGAGCAGTTCTTC. Translating gives CASSLVNEQFF.

V usage is TRBV15 and J usage is TRBJ2-1; 9 bases align to TRBD2. The CDR3 sequence is 15 residues long. The germline CDR1 and CDR2 sequences are LNHNV and YYDKDF (reference sequence). V shed 6 bases, J shed 6 bases, and the junction held 9 bases outside the gene matches. CDR3 sequence: CATRGGLAGINEQFF. In nucleotides, the CDR3 is TGTGCCACCAGAGGAGGGCTAGCGGGAATCAATGAGCAGTTCTTC.

The chain links TRBV4-3 to TRBJ2-6; D might be TRBD2 (5 bases). Trimming pared 0 bases from V and 4 bases from J, leaving 13 bases between. CDR1 is LGHNA and CDR2 is YSLEER in the germline V gene. This CDR3 has 17 residues. The chain's CDR3 is CASSQDHGVWGANVLTF. CDR3 nucleotide sequence: TGCGCCAGCAGCCAAGATCACGGGGTGTGGGGGGCCAACGTCCTGACTTTC.

This chain uses TRBV5-4 with TRBJ1-2, with 7 bases lining up with TRBD1. With V trimmed by 1 base and J by 7 bases, 13 bases remained unmatched. This CDR3 has 16 amino acids. Germline CDR1 is SGHNT and CDR2 is YYREEE (reference sequence). The CDR3 DNA is TGTGCCAGCAGCTTGAAACTCCTCGAGGGGGCGCGTGGCTACACCTTC. Amino acid sequence: CASSLKLLEGARGYTF.

This chain uses TRBV28 with TRBJ1-2; a possible D gene is TRBD1 (5 bases). CDR1 MDHEN and CDR2 SYDVKM come from the germline V gene. The V gene lost 4 bases and the J gene lost 4 bases, with 13 bases spanning the gap. CDR3 size: 14 residues. Here the CDR3 DNA reads TGTGCCAGCAGTTCCGGGACTCAGCTCTATGGCTACACCTTC. The encoded protein is CASSSGTQLYGYTF.

The rearrangement joins TRBV7-3 to TRBJ2-1, with 11 nucleotides matching TRBD2. Trimming at V came to 4 bases and at J to 2 bases, leaving 4 bases not matched to a gene. The CDR3 runs 16 residues. The germline gives CDR1 SGHTA, CDR2 FQGTGA. In nucleotides, the CDR3 is TGTGCCAGCAGCTCCTTTAGCGGGGGGGCCTACAATGAGCAGTTCTTC. The encoded protein is CASSSFSGGAYNEQFF.

V gene TRBV29-1 combines with J gene TRBJ2-1; tentative D call: TRBD1 (6 bases). Germline CDR1 and CDR2: SQVTM and ANQGSEA. V was clipped by 7 bases and J by 7 bases, with 20 bases between them. There are 14 residues in the CDR3. CDR3 nucleotide sequence: TGCAGCGCCGCACCCCACAGGGTTCAGAATGAGCAGTTCTTC. This translates into CSAAPHRVQNEQFF.

There are a few counts of this clone. The chain combines TRBV19 with TRBJ2-7, with a possible D match to TRBD1 (6 bases). V lost 4 bases, J lost 5 bases, and 15 bases lay in between. Germline CDR1 is LNHDA and CDR2 is SQIVND (reference sequence). The CDR3 totals 14 residues. CDR3: CASSNPGDSNEQYF. CDR3 DNA sequence: TGTGCCAGTAGTAACCCAGGGGATTCCAACGAGCAGTACTTC. The variable domain in full, completed from reference TRBV19 and TRBJ2-7, reads DGGITQSPKYLFRKEGQNVTLSCEQNLNHDAMYWYRQDPGQGLRLIYYSQIVNDFQKGDIAEGYSVSREKKESFPLTVTSAQKNPTAFYLCASSNPGDSNEQYFGPGTRLTVT.

V gene TRBV11-2 combines with J gene TRBJ2-1, with D possibly matching TRBD1 (6 bases). CDR1 and CDR2 from the germline V gene are SGHAT and FQNNGV. Trimming stripped 1 base from V and 6 bases from J, with 19 bases between. The CDR3 runs 17 residues. The CDR3 protein is CASSLVGAIVGRNEQFF. CDR3 sequence (DNA): TGTGCCAGCAGCTTAGTGGGGGCTATAGTGGGGCGCAATGAGCAGTTCTTC.

The V and J genes are TRBV11-2 and TRBJ1-2; TRBD1 aligns across 9 bases. The CDR3 is 14 amino acids. Germline V lookup: CDR1 SGHAT, CDR2 FQNNGV. Unmatched junction bases numbered 3, after V lost 0 bases and J lost 7 bases. CDR3 nucleotides: TGTGCCAGCAGCTTAGATGGGACAGGGACTGGCTACACCTTC. Translating gives CASSLDGTGTGYTF.

The V gene is TRBV4-2, the J gene TRBJ1-1; possibly TRBD1 for D (5 bases). Per the germline V gene, CDR1 is LGHNA and CDR2 is YNFKEQ. This CDR3 is built from 14 residues. V lost 7 bases to trimming and J lost 6 bases, with 18 bases between them. The CDR3 region has the DNA TGTGCCAGCACAAGAGGCCAGGGTTCGCCTGAAGCTTTCTTT. This codes for CASTRGQGSPEAFF.

This clone is a singleton in its sample. V and J are TRBV5-1 and TRBJ2-3; 10 bases match TRBD2. This CDR3 spans 15 amino acids. V lost 2 bases and J lost 4; bases outside the gene matches: 4. The germline V gene has CDR1 SGHRS and CDR2 YFSETQ. The CDR3 protein is CASSFSGGSADTQYF. The DNA of the CDR3 is TGCGCCAGCAGCTTTAGCGGGGGGTCGGCAGATACGCAGTATTTT.

The rearrangement joins TRBV9 to TRBJ2-7, with 9 bases matching TRBD1. The germline V gene has CDR1 SGDLS and CDR2 YYNGEE. V gave up 4 bases and J gave up 5 bases; unmatched junction bases: 13. The CDR3 extends over 16 amino acids. The CDR3 coding sequence is TGTGCCAGCAGCCCTACCGGGACAGGGTATGACCACGAGCAGTACTTC. Amino acid sequence: CASSPTGTGYDHEQYF.

The chain combines TRBV12-3 or TRBV12-4 with TRBJ2-1; D unclear. V was shortened by 6 bases and J by 8 bases, with 11 bases between the two germline ends. The CDR3 runs to 12 residues. Here the CDR3 DNA reads TGTGCCAGCAGGAGATTAGTCCATGAGCAGTTCTTC. Its translation: CASRRLVHEQFF.

The chain couples TRBV19 to TRBJ1-6; 7 bases fit TRBD1. Germline V CDR1 and CDR2: LNHDA, SQIVND (reference sequence). The CDR3 covers 15 residues. With V trimmed by 7 bases and J by 6 bases, 9 bases remained unmatched. CDR3 loop: CASTQRQGLNSPLHF. The CDR3 nucleotides read TGTGCCAGTACCCAAAGACAGGGACTTAATTCACCCCTCCACTTT.

The sample holds a few counts of this clone. The J gene is TRBJ1-5, the V gene TRBV21-1; the table names TRBD1, a call not compared with the DNA. TRBV21-1 is designated a pseudogene. CDR3 length: 17 residues. CDR3 DNA sequence: TGTGCCAGCAGCAAAGTCCCCTGGACAGATGGCAATCAGCCCCAGCATTTT. It yields the protein CASSKVPWTDGNQPQHF.

This rearrangement joins TRBV6-2 or TRBV6-3 to TRBJ1-3; D gene ambiguous. This CDR3 has 14 amino acids. Trimming cost V 2 bases and J 1 base, with 6 bases left between them. Germline V gene sequence: CDR1 MNHEY, CDR2 SVGEGT. The CDR3 protein is CASSYRGSGNTIYF. CDR3 bases: TGTGCCAGCAGTTACCGGGGATCTGGAAACACCATATATTTT.

The rearrangement joins TRBV6-5 to TRBJ2-5; 7 bases match TRBD1. This CDR3 has 14 residues. J was trimmed by 3 bases and V by 5 bases; bases with no gene match: 6. Germline values: CDR1 MNHEY, CDR2 SVGAGI. The CDR3 region is CASSRQGREETQYF. In DNA, the CDR3 is TGTGCCAGCAGTCGACAGGGACGGGAAGAGACCCAGTACTTC.

The rearrangement links TRBV6-2 or TRBV6-3 to TRBJ2-1; 12 bases are shared with TRBD2. CDR1 is MNHEY, CDR2 SVGEGT, per germline. This CDR3 region has 19 residues. V was clipped by 4 bases and J by 5 bases; unmatched bases: 15. CDR3 sequence (DNA): TGTGCCAGCAGTTTCGGACTAGCGGGACGTATGTTATCTAACAATGAGCAGTTCTTC. Protein: CASSFGLAGRMLSNNEQFF.

This clone was recorded once. This chain links TRBV9 with TRBJ2-1; 9 positions match TRBD2. Germline V lookup: CDR1 SGDLS, CDR2 YYNGEE. The CDR3 is 15 residues long. The V segment lost 1 base and the J segment 3 bases; nucleotides outside the gene matches: 2. CDR3 amino acids: CASSVTSGYYNEQFF. CDR3 bases: TGTGCCAGCAGCGTAACTAGCGGGTACTACAATGAGCAGTTCTTC.

The chain combines TRBV4-3 with TRBJ1-1; D remains unclear. Trimming removed 4 bases at V and 3 bases at J, with 21 bases between. Germline V gives CDR1 LGHNA, CDR2 YSLEER. The CDR3 loop spans 17 amino acids. CDR3: CASSRALMGYGDTEAFF. In DNA, the CDR3 is TGCGCCAGCAGCCGGGCTCTGATGGGTTACGGGGACACTGAAGCTTTCTTT.